The rows below give T cell receptor beta chains drawn from one sample of a study of CD8 T cells in ankylosing spondylitis. TCRdb redid the calling of the 5' RACE reads with MiXCR, one entry per CDR3 protein. This sample has some 840,000 distinct CDR3 sequences, with roughly 10% found just once. Sequencing used blood, either unsorted or a sorted T cell fraction (not recorded which). The receptors were sampled from a male donor with ankylosing spondylitis. The CDR3 runs from the conserved cysteine through the conserved F or W. A D gene is named only where the DNA matches it firmly. Size is stated for part of the rows, as once, few or many counts, or as a class when the clone is expanded.

d_call | clone_size | j_call | v_call | cdr3_nt | cdr3_aa
TRBD2 | many | TRBJ2-7 | TRBV20-1 | TGCAGTGCAGAACGGACTAGCGGTGTCTACGAGCAGTACTTC | CSAERTSGVYEQYF
TRBD1 | NA | TRBJ1-2 | TRBV20-1 | TGCAGTGCTTTCCAGGGGGCGCTGGGCTATGGCTACACCTTC | CSAFQGALGYGYTF
NA | many | TRBJ2-5 | TRBV20-1 | TGCAGTGCTAGCGGGAACCAAGAGACCCAGTACTTC | CSASGNQETQYF
NA | NA | TRBJ1-5 | TRBV5-1 | TGCGCCAGCAGGCAGACAGCCGATAGCAATCAGCCCCAGCATTTT | CASRQTADSNQPQHF
NA | NA | TRBJ2-1 | TRBV9 | TGTGCCAGCAGCGTAGGTTCGGGTGAGCAGTTCTTC | CASSVGSGEQFF
NA | few | TRBJ1-5 | TRBV20-1 | TGCAGTGCAGAAAACCCCGTACAGGCGAACAATCAGCCCCAGCATTTT | CSAENPVQANNQPQHF
NA | many | TRBJ2-3 | TRBV29-1 | TGCAGCGTCTCACGGACAGTTAGAACAGATACGCAGTATTTT | CSVSRTVRTDTQYF
NA | few | TRBJ2-5 | TRBV20-1 | TGCAGTGCTAGGTACGGGACATACCGTGGACAAGAGACCCAGTACTTC | CSARYGTYRGQETQYF
NA | many | TRBJ2-2 | TRBV20-1 | TGCAGTGCTAGTTCCCCGGGCACCGGGGAGCTGTTTTTT | CSASSPGTGELFF
NA | few | TRBJ2-7 | TRBV20-1 | TGCAGTGCTATAGGGCAGGGTCTTCCTCTCGTCGACTTC | CSAIGQGLPLVDF
NA | NA | TRBJ2-3 | TRBV10-3 | TGTGCCATCAGGCGGGGTGGGTTCCGTACGCAGTATTTT | CAIRRGGFRTQYF
NA | NA | TRBJ1-2 | TRBV20-1 | TGCAGTGCTGAAGGTATTCGGGCCTCTCGGGGCTACACCTTC | CSAEGIRASRGYTF
NA | NA | TRBJ1-1 | TRBV10-3 | TGTGCCATCAGCCCAGGCCCCCAAAAGAACACTGAAGCTTTCTTT | CAISPGPQKNTEAFF
NA | few | TRBJ2-7 | TRBV6-1 | TGTGCCAGCAGTACATCAGGGGCCTCACTCTCCTACGAGCAGTACTTC | CASSTSGASLSYEQYF
TRBD2 | few | TRBJ2-1 | TRBV5-6 | TGTGCCAGCAGCCCTCAGTCTAGACTAGCGGGAGGGCCTGCTAATGAGCAGTTCTTC | CASSPQSRLAGGPANEQFF
TRBD2 | many | TRBJ2-2 | TRBV4-3 | TGCGCCAGCAGCCAATCGGGACTAGCGGGCACCGGGGAGCTGTTTTTT | CASSQSGLAGTGELFF
TRBD2 | few | TRBJ2-3 | TRBV29-1 | TGCAGCGTCCGCGGACTAGCGGTCGGTTCAGATACGCAGTATTTT | CSVRGLAVGSDTQYF
NA | many | TRBJ2-2 | TRBV20-1 | TGCAGTGCTAGAGTGGGGCGGAGCACCGGGGAGCTGTTTTTT | CSARVGRSTGELFF
NA | many | TRBJ2-1 | TRBV2 | TGTGCCAGCGGCCAGGCCAATGAGCAGTTCTTC | CASGQANEQFF
TRBD1 | NA | TRBJ2-3 | TRBV4-1 | TGCGCCAGCAGCCAAGGGGACAGGTACACAGATACGCAGTATTTT | CASSQGDRYTDTQYF
NA | many | TRBJ1-2 | TRBV29-1 | TGCAGCGTTGGGGGTGAGAACTATGGCTACACCTTC | CSVGGENYGYTF
NA | few | TRBJ1-6 | TRBV6-5 | TGTGCCAGCAGTTACTACCGAAGGGGACTGGCCCGTTCACCCCTCCACTTT | CASSYYRRGLARSPLHF
NA | NA | TRBJ1-3 | TRBV12-3/TRBV12-4 | TGTGCCAGCAGCCCCCGGGACGCAGCTGGAAACACCATATATTTT | CASSPRDAAGNTIYF
NA | NA | TRBJ1-4 | TRBV12-3/TRBV12-4 | TGTGCCAGCAGTCTCTCCCCACAGGATAAGAAACTGTTTTTT | CASSLSPQDKKLFF
NA | NA | TRBJ1-5 | TRBV24-1 | TGTGCCACCAGTGTCGAGGGACAACTTCAGCCCCAGCATTTT | CATSVEGQLQPQHF
TRBD1 | few | TRBJ2-1 | TRBV24-1 | TGTGCCACCAGTGACCTCGGACAGGGGAGAGGCAATGAGCAGTTCTTC | CATSDLGQGRGNEQFF
TRBD1 | NA | TRBJ2-7 | TRBV2 | TGTGCCAGCCGGGACAGGGTAGGTCGGAGCACCTACGAGCAGTACTTC | CASRDRVGRSTYEQYF
TRBD2 | NA | TRBJ2-3 | TRBV7-9 | TGTGCCAGCAGCTTCGGTAGCGGGGGGAACACAGATACGCAGTATTTT | CASSFGSGGNTDTQYF
TRBD1 | NA | TRBJ1-1 | TRBV12-3/TRBV12-4 | TGTGCCAGCAGGGTCGGCAGGGGGTTCATGAACACTGAAGCTTTCTTT | CASRVGRGFMNTEAFF
TRBD2 | few | TRBJ2-1 | TRBV20-1 | TGCAGTGCTAGAGTCGGGACTAGATCGAGTGAGCAGTTCTTC | CSARVGTRSSEQFF
NA | few | TRBJ2-5 | TRBV28 | TGTGCCAGCAGTAGGCAGCCCCAGTACTTC | CASSRQPQYF
NA | NA | TRBJ1-1 | TRBV6-2/TRBV6-3 | TGTGCCAGCCGTGGATCGGTGAACACTGAAGCTTTCTTT | CASRGSVNTEAFF
NA | NA | TRBJ2-7 | TRBV5-4 | TGTGCCAGCAGCTCCTGGGCCCGGGACAATGCCTACGAGCAGTACTTC | CASSSWARDNAYEQYF
TRBD2 | NA | TRBJ2-5 | TRBV20-1 | TGCAGTGCTGGGACTAGTTTGCAAGAGACCCAGTACTTC | CSAGTSLQETQYF
NA | few | TRBJ2-1 | TRBV12-3/TRBV12-4 | TGTGCCAGCAGTTCTCTAACGGGGGCCCGCTCCTACAATGAGCAGTTCTTC | CASSSLTGARSYNEQFF
TRBD1 | few | TRBJ2-7 | TRBV20-1 | TGCAGTGCTAGTACCCCAGGGGGTCTGAACGAGCAGTACTTC | CSASTPGGLNEQYF
TRBD2 | few | TRBJ2-7 | TRBV20-1 | TGCAGTGCTAGAGAACAGCGGGAGGTCCCCTCCTACGAGCAGTACTTC | CSAREQREVPSYEQYF
NA | few | TRBJ1-1 | TRBV28 | TGTGCCAGCAGTTTTGCTCGCACTGAAGCTTTCTTT | CASSFARTEAFF
NA | NA | TRBJ2-2 | TRBV4-2 | TGTGCCAGCAGCCAGGGCTCCGGGGAGCTGTTTTTT | CASSQGSGELFF
NA | NA | TRBJ2-3 | TRBV20-1 | TGCAGTGCTACGACGACAGTTTTCACAGATACGCAGTATTTT | CSATTTVFTDTQYF
TRBD2 | NA | TRBJ2-1 | TRBV5-1 | TGCGCCAGCAGCCCTACGGTAAGCGGGGATAACAATGAGCAGTTCTTC | CASSPTVSGDNNEQFF
NA | many | TRBJ1-1 | TRBV7-2 | TGTGCCAGCAGCCCTGTCGGGACGGTGAACACTGAAGCTTTCTTT | CASSPVGTVNTEAFF